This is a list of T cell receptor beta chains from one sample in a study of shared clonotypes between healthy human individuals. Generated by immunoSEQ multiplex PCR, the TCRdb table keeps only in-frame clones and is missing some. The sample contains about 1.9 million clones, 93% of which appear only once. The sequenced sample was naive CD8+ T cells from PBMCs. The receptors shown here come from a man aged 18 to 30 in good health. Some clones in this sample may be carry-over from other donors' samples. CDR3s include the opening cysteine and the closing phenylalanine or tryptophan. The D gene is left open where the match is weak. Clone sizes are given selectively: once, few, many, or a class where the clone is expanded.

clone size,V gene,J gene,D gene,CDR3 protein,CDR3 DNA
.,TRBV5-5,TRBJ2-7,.,CASSLVHPAPYEQYF,TGTGCCAGCAGCTTGGTTCATCCCGCCCCCTACGAGCAGTACTTC
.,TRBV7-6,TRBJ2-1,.,CASSDLAPPIGDEQFF,TGTGCCAGCAGCGACTTAGCGCCTCCCATCGGGGATGAGCAGTTCTTC
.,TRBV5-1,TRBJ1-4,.,CASSPLVGEKLFF,TGCGCCAGCAGCCCCCTGGTGGGGGAAAAACTGTTTTTT
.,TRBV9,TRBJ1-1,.,CASSGGTPNEAFF,TGTGCCAGCAGTGGGGGGACACCCAATGAAGCTTTCTTT
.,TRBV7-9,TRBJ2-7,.,CASSPSGTPTYEQYF,TGTGCCAGCAGTCCCTCTGGGACACCGACCTACGAGCAGTACTTC
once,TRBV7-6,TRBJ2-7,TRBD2,CASSLDRQLAGGPGSSYEQYF,TGTGCCAGCAGCTTAGACCGTCAACTAGCGGGAGGGCCAGGGAGCTCCTACGAGCAGTACTTC
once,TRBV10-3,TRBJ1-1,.,CAISDVGVSTEAFF,TGTGCCATCAGTGATGTAGGGGTGAGCACTGAAGCTTTCTTT
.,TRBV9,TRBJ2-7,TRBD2,CASSGTAGEYGEQYF,TGTGCCAGCAGCGGAACAGCGGGAGAATATGGCGAGCAGTACTTC
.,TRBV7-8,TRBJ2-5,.,CASSSRVQETQYF,TGTGCCAGCAGCTCCAGGGTCCAGGAGACCCAGTACTTC
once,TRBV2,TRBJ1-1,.,CASSGEGGNTEAFF,TGTGCCAGCAGTGGGGAGGGAGGGAACACTGAAGCTTTCTTT
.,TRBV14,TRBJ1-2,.,CASSPGGVWHGYTF,TGTGCCAGCAGCCCCGGGGGCGTATGGCATGGCTACACCTTC